The 15 T cell receptor beta chains reported below all come from one sample, sequenced in a study of PD-L1 blockade in urothelial cancer. Sequencing was performed with immunoSEQ multiplex PCR; in TCRdb, only in-frame clones are kept and a portion is missing. The sample shows 55,000 to 80,000 clones, under 90% of them seen only once. The time point: pretreatment peripheral blood. The sequenced sample was PBMCs, obtained around atezolizumab (anti-PD-L1) treatment. The receptor source for this set is a man in his 70s with urothelial cancer.

The chain joins TRBV5-1 to TRBJ2-7; 7 bases line up with TRBD1. With 7 bases clipped from V and 5 bases from J, the junction kept 15 bases outside the gene matches. CDR1 is SGHRS, CDR2 YFSETQ, per germline. CDR3 size: 15 residues. The CDR3 coding sequence is TGCGCCAGCTCTTCCCGGACAGGAGGAGGACACGAGCAGTACTTC. Protein product: CASSSRTGGGHEQYF.

The chain combines TRBV19 with TRBJ1-2; weak D call: TRBD1 (5 bases). The germline CDR1 and CDR2 sequences are LNHDA and SQIVND (reference sequence). There are 11 residues in the CDR3. V was trimmed by 9 bases and J by 8 bases, leaving 13 bases between them. CDR3 sequence: CASREGGGYTF. In nucleotides, the CDR3 is TGTGCCAGCAGGGAAGGAGGGGGCTACACCTTC. The full variable domain, in which reference TRBV19 and TRBJ1-2 provide the parts outside the CDR3, is DGGITQSPKYLFRKEGQNVTLSCEQNLNHDAMYWYRQDPGQGLRLIYYSQIVNDFQKGDIAEGYSVSREKKESFPLTVTSAQKNPTAFYLCASREGGGYTFGSGTRLTVV.

V gene TRBV19 combines with J gene TRBJ1-5; 9 bases are shared with TRBD1. Germline-derived CDR1 and CDR2 are LNHDA and SQIVND (reference sequence). CDR3 length equals 15 residues. Trimming at V came to 6 bases and at J to 6 bases, leaving 9 bases not matched to a gene. CDR3 nucleotide sequence: TGTGCCAGTAGCCCACAGGGGGCATCAGGTCAGCCCCAGCATTTT. It translates to CASSPQGASGQPQHF. Full variable domain (missing parts from reference TRBV19 and TRBJ1-5): DGGITQSPKYLFRKEGQNVTLSCEQNLNHDAMYWYRQDPGQGLRLIYYSQIVNDFQKGDIAEGYSVSREKKESFPLTVTSAQKNPTAFYLCASSPQGASGQPQHFGDGTRLSIL.

J is TRBJ2-5 and V is TRBV27; 10 nucleotides agree with TRBD2. After removal of 4 bases from V and 5 bases from J, the junction contained 4 bases not matched to a gene. The CDR3 contains 14 residues. In germline, CDR1 is MNHEY, CDR2 SMNVEV (reference sequence). The CDR3 spells CASSSLAGRETQYF. CDR3 bases: TGTGCCAGCAGTTCACTAGCGGGACGGGAGACCCAGTACTTC.

V gene TRBV28 combines with J gene TRBJ2-2, with D possibly matching TRBD2 (6 bases). Germline V gene data show CDR1 as MDHEN and CDR2 as SYDVKM. The CDR3 runs to 15 residues. Trimming took off 3 bases at V and 3 bases at J, with 11 bases between the two ends. CDR3 amino acids: CASSFGGLDTGELFF. For the CDR3, the DNA is TGTGCCAGCAGTTTTGGGGGGTTGGACACCGGGGAGCTGTTTTTT.

This rearrangement joins TRBV6-5 to TRBJ2-7; 10 bases line up with TRBD1. Trimming at V came to 4 bases and at J to 3 bases, leaving 6 bases not matched to a gene. This CDR3 region has 15 residues. The V gene's germline CDR1 is MNHEY and CDR2 SVGAGI. CDR3 residues: CASSSPGQGIYEQYF. As DNA, the CDR3 is TGTGCCAGCAGTTCGCCGGGACAGGGGATCTACGAGCAGTACTTC.

The rearrangement links TRBV7-2 to TRBJ2-1, with 9 bases identical to TRBD1. This CDR3 region has 15 residues. V shed 0 bases, J shed 8 bases, and the junction held 5 bases outside the gene matches. Germline values: CDR1 SGHTA, CDR2 FQGNSA. The DNA of the CDR3 is TGTGCCAGCAGCTTAGCTTGGACAGGGGCCTATGAGCAGTTCTTC. Its protein is CASSLAWTGAYEQFF.

The chain links TRBV27 to TRBJ1-2, with 7 bases that match TRBD1. The CDR3 loop spans 12 amino acids. Germline values: CDR1 MNHEY, CDR2 SMNVEV (reference sequence). Trimming took 4 bases from V and 8 from J; bases not matched to a gene: 4. Here the CDR3 DNA reads TGTGCCAGCAGTTCTACAGGGGACGGCTACACCTTC. Translated: CASSSTGDGYTF.

The chain carries TRBV4-1 and TRBJ2-7, with 9 bases identical to TRBD2. The V and J ends lost 1 base and 5 bases, in that order; junction bases with no gene match: 6. This CDR3 is 15 amino acids long. Germline assignment: CDR1 MGHRA and CDR2 YSYEKL. CDR3 in amino acids: CASSQVSGSVHEQYF. For the CDR3, the DNA is TGCGCCAGCAGCCAAGTTAGCGGGAGCGTCCACGAGCAGTACTTC.

V is TRBV6-6 and J is TRBJ1-2; TRBD1 matches 8 bases. CDR1 is MNHNY and CDR2 is SVGAGI in the germline V gene (reference sequence). The CDR3 extends over 15 amino acids. Trimming cost V 2 bases and J 4 bases; bases outside gene matches: 6. CDR3 sequence (DNA): TGTGCCAGCAGTTACCGAGGACAGGGTGTCTATGGCTACACCTTC. Its translation is CASSYRGQGVYGYTF.

This clone was seen only once. The CDR3 sequence is CASSLPQPGVNEQFF. For the CDR3, the DNA is TGTGCCAGCAGCTTACCCCAACCCGGTGTGAATGAGCAGTTCTTC. The J gene is TRBJ2-1, the V gene TRBV13, with unresolved D. Trimming left V 2 bases short and J 7 bases short, with 15 bases between. The CDR3 has 15 amino acids. The germline V gene has CDR1 PRHDT and CDR2 FYEKMQ (reference sequence).

This chain uses TRBV30 with TRBJ2-7, with a weak D call TRBD1 (6 bases). The CDR3 has 13 residues. V shed 6 bases and J shed 2 bases, with 14 bases lying between them. Germline V gene data show CDR1 as GTSNPN and CDR2 as SVGIG (reference sequence). The CDR3 coding sequence is TGTGCCTGCTCTCCACAGGGCCCCTACGAGCAGTACTTC. It yields the protein CACSPQGPYEQYF.

The chain links TRBV4-1 to TRBJ2-5; D perhaps matches TRBD1 (6 bases). This CDR3 region has 12 residues. Deletions cut 4 bases from V and 6 bases from J, with 9 bases between. From germline, CDR1 is MGHRA and CDR2 YSYEKL. CDR3 region: CASSRQGQTQYF. The CDR3 coding sequence is TGCGCCAGCAGCCGGCAGGGGCAGACCCAGTACTTC.

The chain combines TRBV6-5 with TRBJ1-2; D might be TRBD1 (5 bases). CDR3 length: 16 amino acids. Germline V gives CDR1 MNHEY, CDR2 SVGAGI. V was trimmed by 2 bases and J by 4 bases, leaving 17 bases between them. CDR3 bases: TGTGCCAGCAGTTACACCCCCCAGGCGGGGGTCTATGGCTACACCTTC. Protein product: CASSYTPQAGVYGYTF.

This chain uses TRBV28 with TRBJ2-3, with a tentative D call TRBD2 (7 bases). Germline assignment: CDR1 MDHEN and CDR2 SYDVKM. The V and J ends lost 6 bases and 7 bases respectively, with 20 bases between them. CDR3 size: 15 residues. The CDR3 reads CASSKGGARGYTQYF. The CDR3 DNA reads as TGTGCCAGCAGCAAGGGGGGGGCTCGAGGTTATACGCAGTATTTT.